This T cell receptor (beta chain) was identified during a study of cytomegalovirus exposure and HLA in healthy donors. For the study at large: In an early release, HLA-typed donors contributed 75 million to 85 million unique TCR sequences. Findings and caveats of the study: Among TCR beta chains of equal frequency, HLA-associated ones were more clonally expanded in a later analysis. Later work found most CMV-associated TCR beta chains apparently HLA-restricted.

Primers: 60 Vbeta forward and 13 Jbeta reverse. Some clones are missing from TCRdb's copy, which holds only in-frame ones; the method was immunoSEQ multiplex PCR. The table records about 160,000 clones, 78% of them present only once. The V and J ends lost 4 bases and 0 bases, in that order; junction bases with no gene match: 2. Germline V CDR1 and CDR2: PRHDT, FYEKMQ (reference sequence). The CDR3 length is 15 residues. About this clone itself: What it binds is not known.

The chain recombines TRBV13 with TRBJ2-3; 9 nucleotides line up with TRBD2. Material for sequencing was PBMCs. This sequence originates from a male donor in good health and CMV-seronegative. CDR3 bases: TGTGCCAGCAGCTATAGCGGGGGCAGCACAGATACGCAGTATTTT. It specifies CASSYSGGSTDTQYF.